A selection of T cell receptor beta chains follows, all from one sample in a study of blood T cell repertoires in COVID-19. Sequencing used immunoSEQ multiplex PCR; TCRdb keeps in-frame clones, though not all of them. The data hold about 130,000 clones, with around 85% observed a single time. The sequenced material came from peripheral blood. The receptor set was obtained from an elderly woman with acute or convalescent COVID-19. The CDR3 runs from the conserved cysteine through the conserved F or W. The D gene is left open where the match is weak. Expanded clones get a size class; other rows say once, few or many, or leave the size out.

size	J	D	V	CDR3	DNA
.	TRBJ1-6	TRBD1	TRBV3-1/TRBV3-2	CASSRFLRGPGSPLHF	TGTGCCAGCAGCCGGTTCTTAAGGGGGCCTGGGTCACCCCTCCACTTT
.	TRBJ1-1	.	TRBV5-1	CASNQGDSTVEAFF	TGCGCCAGCAACCAAGGGGACTCCACTGTTGAAGCTTTCTTT
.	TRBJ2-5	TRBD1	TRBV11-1	CASSLEGGWETQYF	TGTGCCAGCAGCTTAGAAGGGGGCTGGGAGACCCAGTACTTC
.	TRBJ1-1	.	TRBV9	CASSVAGQPQNTEAFF	TGTGCCAGCAGCGTAGCTGGGCAGCCACAGAACACTGAAGCTTTCTTT
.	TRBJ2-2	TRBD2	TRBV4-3	CASSQLFPGSGGPNTGELFF	TGCGCCAGCAGCCAATTATTTCCCGGGAGCGGGGGGCCGAACACCGGGGAGCTGTTTTTT
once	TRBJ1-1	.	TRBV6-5	CASKKLNTEAFF	TGTGCCAGCAAGAAGCTGAACACTGAAGCTTTCTTT
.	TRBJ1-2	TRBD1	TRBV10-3	CAIKGQGASGYTF	TGTGCCATCAAGGGACAGGGGGCGTCGGGCTACACCTTC
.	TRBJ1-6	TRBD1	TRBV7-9	CASSFGTAGNSPLHF	TGTGCCAGCAGCTTCGGGACAGCCGGGAATTCACCCCTCCACTTT
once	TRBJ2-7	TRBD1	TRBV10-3	CAIHRTGGYDEQYF	TGTGCCATCCACCGGACAGGGGGCTACGACGAGCAGTACTTC
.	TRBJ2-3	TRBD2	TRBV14	CASSQALAGRADTQYF	TGTGCCAGCAGCCAAGCACTAGCGGGACGGGCAGATACGCAGTATTTT
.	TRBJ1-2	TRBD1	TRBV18	CASSPLMDREDGYTF	TGTGCCAGCTCACCACTGATGGACAGGGAGGATGGCTACACCTTC
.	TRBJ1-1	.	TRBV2	CASSLQSNTEAFF	TGTGCCAGCAGTCTTCAGTCGAACACTGAAGCTTTCTTT
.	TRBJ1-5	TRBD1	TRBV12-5	CASGLGQVDQPQHF	TGTGCTAGTGGCCTTGGACAGGTGGACCAGCCCCAGCATTTT
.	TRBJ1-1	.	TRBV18	CASSLYSGSSNTEAFF	TGTGCCAGCTCTTTATATTCAGGTTCCTCGAACACTGAAGCTTTCTTT
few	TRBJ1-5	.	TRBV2	CASNPGGHSNQPQHF	TGTGCCAGCAATCCGGGAGGGCATAGCAATCAGCCCCAGCATTTT
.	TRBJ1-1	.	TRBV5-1	CARSRGGMTEAFF	TGCGCCCGCAGCCGGGGGGGTATGACTGAAGCTTTCTTT
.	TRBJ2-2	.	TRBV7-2	CASSLQGHSGELFF	TGTGCCAGCAGCCTTCAGGGGCACAGCGGGGAGCTGTTTTTT
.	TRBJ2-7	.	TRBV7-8	CASNHRRGDTAEQYF	TGTGCCAGCAACCACCGACGGGGTGACACCGCCGAGCAGTACTTC
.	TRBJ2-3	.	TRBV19	CASSMTFTDTQYF	TGTGCCAGTAGTATGACTTTCACAGATACGCAGTATTTT
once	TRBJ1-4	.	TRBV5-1	CASSFEGAGEKLFF	TGCGCCAGCAGCTTCGAGGGCGCGGGTGAAAAACTGTTTTTT
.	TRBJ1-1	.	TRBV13	CASSLGSGMNTEAFF	TGTGCCAGCAGCTTAGGTTCAGGAATGAACACTGAAGCTTTCTTT
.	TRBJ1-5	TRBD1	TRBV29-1	CSVGTGSNQPQHF	TGCAGCGTTGGGACAGGGAGCAATCAGCCCCAGCATTTT
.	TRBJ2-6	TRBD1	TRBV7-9	CASSLTQGPHSGANVLTF	TGTGCCAGCAGCTTAACACAGGGGCCTCACTCTGGGGCCAACGTCCTGACTTTC
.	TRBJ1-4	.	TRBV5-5	CASSREEKLFF	TGTGCCAGCAGCCGAGAAGAAAAACTGTTTTTT
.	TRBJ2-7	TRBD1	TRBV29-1	CSVARQGLYEQYF	TGCAGCGTTGCTCGACAGGGTTTGTACGAGCAGTACTTC
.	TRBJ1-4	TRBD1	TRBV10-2	CASSDRGLGEKLFF	TGCGCCAGCAGCGACAGGGGGCTCGGTGAAAAACTGTTTTTT
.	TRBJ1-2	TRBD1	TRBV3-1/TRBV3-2	CASSRTGGYGYTF	TGTGCCAGCAGCCGGACAGGGGGCTATGGCTACACCTTC
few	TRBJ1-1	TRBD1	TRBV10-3	CAISESMFGTGKDTEAFF	TGTGCCATCAGTGAGTCGATGTTTGGGACAGGGAAGGACACTGAAGCTTTCTTT
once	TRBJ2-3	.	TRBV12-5	CASGFTLAGTDTQYF	TGTGCTAGTGGTTTTACATTAGCAGGCACAGATACGCAGTATTTT
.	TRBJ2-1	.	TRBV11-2	CASSPRTPDSSGNEQFF	TGTGCCAGCAGCCCCCGGACTCCTGACTCTTCCGGCAATGAGCAGTTCTTC
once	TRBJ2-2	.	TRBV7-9	CASSPRVGELFF	TGTGCGAGCAGCCCCCGTGTCGGGGAGCTGTTTTTT
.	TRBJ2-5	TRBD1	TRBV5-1	CASSSRGQETQYF	TGCGCCAGCAGCTCCAGGGGGCAAGAGACCCAGTACTTC
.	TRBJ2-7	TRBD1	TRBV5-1	CASSTGQGSYEQYF	TGCGCCAGCAGCACCGGACAGGGCTCCTACGAGCAGTACTTC
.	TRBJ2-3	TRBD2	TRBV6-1	CASSEVASRGDTQYF	TGTGCCAGCAGTGAAGTGGCCTCGCGGGGGGATACGCAGTATTTT
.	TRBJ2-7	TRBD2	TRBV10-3	CAGASGGDTKEQYF	TGTGCCGGGGCTAGCGGGGGGGATACGAAGGAGCAGTACTTC
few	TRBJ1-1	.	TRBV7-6	CASSAQENTEAFF	TGTGCCAGCAGCGCACAGGAGAACACTGAAGCTTTCTTT
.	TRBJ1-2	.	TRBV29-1	CSVEVTAAAYGYTF	TGCAGCGTTGAAGTCACAGCGGCAGCCTATGGCTACACCTTC
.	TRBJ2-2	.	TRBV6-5	CATAADTGELFF	TGTGCCACCGCCGCGGACACCGGGGAGCTGTTTTTT
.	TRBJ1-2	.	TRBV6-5	CASRAGLNYGYTF	TGTGCCAGCAGGGCGGGGCTTAACTATGGCTACACCTTC
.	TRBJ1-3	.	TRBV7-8	CASSQIFGGRSGNTIYF	TGTGCCAGCAGCCAGATCTTTGGAGGGCGCTCTGGAAACACCATATATTTT
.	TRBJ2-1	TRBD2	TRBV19	CASSGLAGASYNEQFF	TGTGCCAGTAGTGGGCTAGCGGGCGCCTCCTACAATGAGCAGTTCTTC